This entry describes one T cell receptor beta chain. Its antigen is as yet unknown. This record belongs to a study of blood T cells in healthy people across ages. Across the study: Every two T cells gave about one barcoded beta molecule via template switching.

For the second PCR, which ran for roughly 6 to 12 cycles, a sample-barcoded 5' primer and a J-beta primer mix were used. TCRdb itself ran the 5' RACE reads through MiXCR, one entry per CDR3 protein. Of 550,000 to 750,000 distinct CDR3 sequences in the sample, around 21% were seen once. Overall study findings and caveats: Diversity of TCR beta per million T cells declined in a roughly linear way with age. Naive CD4+ cells and diversity were both higher in long-lived donors than in aged donors. When one million T cells were used, diversity estimates were thought to be underestimates.

V was trimmed by 5 bases and J by 4 bases, leaving 23 bases between them. CDR1 is MNHEY and CDR2 is SVGEGT in the germline V gene. The CDR3 is 18 residues long. The chain employs TRBV6-2 or TRBV6-3 and TRBJ2-2; D is possibly TRBD1 or TRBD2 (5 bases each). Specimen: blood. This sequence was found in a man aged 65-85 years in good health. The CDR3 DNA reads TGTGCCAGCAGTAACGAGCCGGGACCGAGGGCCCCCACCGGGGAGCTGTTTTTT. This codes for CASSNEPGPRAPTGELFF.